This T cell receptor (beta chain) stems from a study of vaccination and CD4 T cells after COVID-19. Study results and caveats: Looking at convalescent patients, 304 of their 307 vaccine-specific clones were spike mono-reactive. Data came from relatively few convalescent patients and lacked early post-infection timepoints.

Indicated treatment: 10-day PBMC culture with coronavirus spike peptide pools or control peptides (ViraFEST assay). ViraFEST grew antigen-specific T cells using peptide pools, then sequenced TCRs. Healthy people given the vaccine had no prior SARS-CoV-2 infection (nucleocapsid antibodies were negative before and after vaccination). The Oncomine TCR Beta short-read assay was applied to DNA of cultured CD4+ T cells. TCRdb called the PCR reads again in MiXCR, with one record for every CDR3 protein. This sample has around 18,000 distinct CDR3 sequences, with 30% to 40% found just once. Details on this clonotype: Antigen specificity is unknown.

Per germline, CDR1 SGHNT and CDR2 YYREEE (reference sequence). Trimming pared 2 bases from V and 4 bases from J, leaving 12 bases between. CDR3 length equals 14 residues. This chain connects TRBV5-4 to TRBJ2-5, with a possible D match to TRBD1 (6 bases). The clonotype comes from a human donor who received a COVID-19 vaccine. The sample here was CD4+ T cells from blood, cultured in vitro, taken before SARS-CoV-2 vaccination. The CDR3 here is CASSFPEQGETQYF. DNA for the CDR3: TGTGCCAGCAGCTTCCCGGAACAGGGAGAGACCCAGTACTTC.